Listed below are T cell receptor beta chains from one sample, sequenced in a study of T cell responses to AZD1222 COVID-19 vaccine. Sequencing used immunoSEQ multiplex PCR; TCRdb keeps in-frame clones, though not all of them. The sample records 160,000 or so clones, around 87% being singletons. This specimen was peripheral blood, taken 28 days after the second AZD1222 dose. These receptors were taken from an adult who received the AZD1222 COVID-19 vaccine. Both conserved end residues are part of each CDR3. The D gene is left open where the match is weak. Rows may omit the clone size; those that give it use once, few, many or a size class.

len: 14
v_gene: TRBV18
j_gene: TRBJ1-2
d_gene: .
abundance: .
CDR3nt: TGTGCCAGCTCACCACTTGAGGGGAAATCTGGCTACACCTTC
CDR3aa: CASSPLEGKSGYTF

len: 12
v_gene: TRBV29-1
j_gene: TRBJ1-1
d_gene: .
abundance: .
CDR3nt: TGCAGCGTTCTCGACCCGTACACTGAAGCTTTCTTT
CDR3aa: CSVLDPYTEAFF

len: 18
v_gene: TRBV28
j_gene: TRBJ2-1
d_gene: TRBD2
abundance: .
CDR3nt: TGTGCCAGCAGTCACAGCGGCAGGGGCAGCGGGAGTGGCTATGAGCAGTTCTTC
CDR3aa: CASSHSGRGSGSGYEQFF

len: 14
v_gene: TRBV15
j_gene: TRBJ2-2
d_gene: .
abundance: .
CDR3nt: TGTGCCACCAGCAGAGCTGGGGGCGCCGGGGAGCTGTTTTTT
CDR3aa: CATSRAGGAGELFF

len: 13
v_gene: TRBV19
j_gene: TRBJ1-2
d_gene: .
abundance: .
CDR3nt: TGTGCCAGTAGTATACCCGGCAGGATCGGCTACACCTTC
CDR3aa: CASSIPGRIGYTF

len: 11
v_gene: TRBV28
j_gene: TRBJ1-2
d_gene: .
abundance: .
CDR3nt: TGTGCCGCGGGGGCTAACTATGGCTACACCTTC
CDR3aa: CAAGANYGYTF

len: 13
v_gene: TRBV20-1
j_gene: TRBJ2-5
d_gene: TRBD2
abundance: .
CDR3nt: TGCAGTGCTAGTCTAGCGGGAGCGCAGACCCAGTACTTC
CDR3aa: CSASLAGAQTQYF

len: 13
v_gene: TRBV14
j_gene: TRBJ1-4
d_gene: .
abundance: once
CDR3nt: TGTGCCAGCCAGACAGTAGTTAATGAAAAACTGTTTTTT
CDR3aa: CASQTVVNEKLFF

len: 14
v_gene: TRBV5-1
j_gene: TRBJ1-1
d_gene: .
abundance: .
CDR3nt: TGCGCCAGCAGCTTGGAACCCCTCCCCACTGAAGCTTTCTTT
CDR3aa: CASSLEPLPTEAFF

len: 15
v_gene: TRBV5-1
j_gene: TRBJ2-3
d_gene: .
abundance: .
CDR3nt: TGCGCCAGCAGCTCCCAGGGCTCGAACACAGATACGCAGTATTTT
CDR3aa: CASSSQGSNTDTQYF

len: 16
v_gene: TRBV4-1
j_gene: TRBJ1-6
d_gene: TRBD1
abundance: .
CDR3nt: TGCGCCAGCAGCCAAGGGACAGGGTACCTCAATTCACCCCTCCACTTT
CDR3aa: CASSQGTGYLNSPLHF

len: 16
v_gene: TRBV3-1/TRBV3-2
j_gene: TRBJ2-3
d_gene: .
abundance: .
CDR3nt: TGTGCCAGCAGCCAAGATGTGGGTACCCGCGGGAATACGCAGTATTTT
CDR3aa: CASSQDVGTRGNTQYF

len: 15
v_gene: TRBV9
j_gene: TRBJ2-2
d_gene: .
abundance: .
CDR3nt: TGTGCCAGCAGCGTAGATCAGGTTAACACCGGGGAGCTGTTTTTT
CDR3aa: CASSVDQVNTGELFF

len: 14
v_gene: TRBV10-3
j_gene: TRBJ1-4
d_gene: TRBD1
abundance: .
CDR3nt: TGTGCCATCAGTCAACAGGGGGCTAATGAAAAACTGTTTTTT
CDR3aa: CAISQQGANEKLFF

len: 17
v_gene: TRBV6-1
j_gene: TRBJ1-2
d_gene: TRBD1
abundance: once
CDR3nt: TGTGCCAGCAGTGGCTCGGGACAGGCTGAATCTAACTATGGCTACACCTTC
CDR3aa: CASSGSGQAESNYGYTF

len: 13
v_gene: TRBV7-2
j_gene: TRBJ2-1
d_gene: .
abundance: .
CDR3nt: TGTGCCAGCAGCTTAGGGGCCTACAATGAGCAGTTCTTC
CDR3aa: CASSLGAYNEQFF

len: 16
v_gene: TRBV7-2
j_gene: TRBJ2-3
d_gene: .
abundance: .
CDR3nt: TGTGCCAGCAGCTTATTACCAGCGGGTGGCACAGATACGCAGTATTTT
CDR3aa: CASSLLPAGGTDTQYF